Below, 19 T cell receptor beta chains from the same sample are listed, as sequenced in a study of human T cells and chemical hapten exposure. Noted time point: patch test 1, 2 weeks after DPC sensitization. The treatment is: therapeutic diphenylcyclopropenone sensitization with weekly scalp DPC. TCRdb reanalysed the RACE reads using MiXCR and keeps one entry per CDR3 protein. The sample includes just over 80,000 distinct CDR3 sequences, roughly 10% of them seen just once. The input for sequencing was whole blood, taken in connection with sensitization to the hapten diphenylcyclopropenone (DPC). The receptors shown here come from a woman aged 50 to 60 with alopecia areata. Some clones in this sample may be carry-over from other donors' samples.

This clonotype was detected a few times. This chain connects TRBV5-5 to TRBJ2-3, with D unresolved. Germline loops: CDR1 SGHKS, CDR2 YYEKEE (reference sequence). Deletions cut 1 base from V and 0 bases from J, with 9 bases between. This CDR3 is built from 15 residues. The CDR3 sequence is CASSLQDPSTDTQYF. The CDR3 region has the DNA TGTGCCAGCAGCTTGCAGGATCCTAGCACAGATACGCAGTATTTT. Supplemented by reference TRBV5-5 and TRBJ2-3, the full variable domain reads DAGVTQSPTHLIKTRGQQVTLRCSPISGHKSVSWYQQVLGQGPQFIFQYYEKEERGRGNFPDRFSARQFPNYSSELNVNALLLGDSALYLCASSLQDPSTDTQYFGPGTRLTVL.

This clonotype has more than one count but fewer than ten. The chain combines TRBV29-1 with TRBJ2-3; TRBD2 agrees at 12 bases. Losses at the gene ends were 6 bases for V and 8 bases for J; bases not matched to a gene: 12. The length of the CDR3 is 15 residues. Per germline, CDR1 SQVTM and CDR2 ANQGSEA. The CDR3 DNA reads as TGCAGCGTCGTTCGTCTAGCGGGGGGGATGAGTACGCAGTATTTT. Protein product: CSVVRLAGGMSTQYF.

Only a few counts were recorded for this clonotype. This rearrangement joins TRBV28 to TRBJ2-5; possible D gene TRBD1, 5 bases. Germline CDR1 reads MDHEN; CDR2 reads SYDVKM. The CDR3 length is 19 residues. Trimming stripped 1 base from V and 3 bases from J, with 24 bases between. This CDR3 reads CASSLLIRGARPDKETQYF. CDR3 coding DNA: TGTGCCAGCAGTTTATTGATTCGAGGCGCTCGACCGGACAAAGAGACCCAGTACTTC.

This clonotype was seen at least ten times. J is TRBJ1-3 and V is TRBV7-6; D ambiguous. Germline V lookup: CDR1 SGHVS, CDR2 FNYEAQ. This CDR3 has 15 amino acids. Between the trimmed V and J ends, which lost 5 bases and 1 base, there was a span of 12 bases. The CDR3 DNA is TGTGCCAGCAGCCTGTCGCAGAGTTCTGGAAACACCATATATTTT. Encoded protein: CASSLSQSSGNTIYF.

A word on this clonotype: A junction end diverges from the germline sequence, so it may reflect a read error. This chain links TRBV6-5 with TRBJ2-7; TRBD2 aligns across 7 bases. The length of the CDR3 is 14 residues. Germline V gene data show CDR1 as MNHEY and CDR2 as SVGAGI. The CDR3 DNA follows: TGTGCCAGCAGGAAGACTAGCCCTCACTACAAGCAGTACTTC. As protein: CASRKTSPHYKQYF.

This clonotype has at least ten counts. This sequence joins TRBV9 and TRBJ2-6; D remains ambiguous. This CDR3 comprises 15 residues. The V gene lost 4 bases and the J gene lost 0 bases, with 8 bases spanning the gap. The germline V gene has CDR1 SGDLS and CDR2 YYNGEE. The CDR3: CASSPPPSGANVLTF. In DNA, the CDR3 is TGTGCCAGCAGCCCGCCCCCCTCTGGGGCCAACGTCCTGACTTTC.

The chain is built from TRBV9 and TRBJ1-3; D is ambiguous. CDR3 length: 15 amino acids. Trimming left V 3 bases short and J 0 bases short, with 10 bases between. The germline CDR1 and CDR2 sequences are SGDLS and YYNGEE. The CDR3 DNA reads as TGTGCCAGCAGCGGTCCTTGGAGCTCTGGAAACACCATATATTTT. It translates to CASSGPWSSGNTIYF.

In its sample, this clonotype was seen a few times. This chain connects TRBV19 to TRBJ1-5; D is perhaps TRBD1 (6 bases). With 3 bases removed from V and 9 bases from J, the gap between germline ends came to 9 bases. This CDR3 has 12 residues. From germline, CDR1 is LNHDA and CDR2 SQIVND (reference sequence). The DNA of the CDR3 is TGTGCCAGTAGTATTTGGGGGCGGCCCCAGCATTTT. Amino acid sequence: CASSIWGRPQHF.

CDR3 sequence reads: CASSNRVSDGYTF. CDR3 nucleotides: TGTGCCAGCAGCAACAGAGTAAGCGATGGCTACACCTTC. The chain recombines TRBV12-3 or TRBV12-4 with TRBJ1-2; D gene unclear. Trimming pared 6 bases from V and 6 bases from J, leaving 14 bases between. There are 13 residues in the CDR3.

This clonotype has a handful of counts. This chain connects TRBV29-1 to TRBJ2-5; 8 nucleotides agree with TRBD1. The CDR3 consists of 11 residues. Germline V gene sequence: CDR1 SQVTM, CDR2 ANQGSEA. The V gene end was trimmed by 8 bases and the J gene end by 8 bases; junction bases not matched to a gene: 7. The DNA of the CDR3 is TGCAGCAGTGGACAGGGAGTAACCCAGTACTTC. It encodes CSSGQGVTQYF. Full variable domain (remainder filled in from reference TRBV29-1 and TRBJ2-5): SAVISQKPSRDICQRGTSLTIQCQVDSQVTMMFWYRQQPGQSLTLIATANQGSEATYESGFVIDKFPISRPNLTFSTLTVSNMSPEDSSIYLCSSGQGVTQYFGPGTRLLVL.

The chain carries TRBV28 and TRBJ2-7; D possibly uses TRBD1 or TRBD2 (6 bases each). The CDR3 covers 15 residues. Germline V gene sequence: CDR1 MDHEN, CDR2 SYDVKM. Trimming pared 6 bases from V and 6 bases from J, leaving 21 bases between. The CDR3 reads CASSRPGAGVGEQYF. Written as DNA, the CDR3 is TGTGCCAGCAGCCGCCCGGGGGCAGGGGTTGGCGAGCAGTACTTC.

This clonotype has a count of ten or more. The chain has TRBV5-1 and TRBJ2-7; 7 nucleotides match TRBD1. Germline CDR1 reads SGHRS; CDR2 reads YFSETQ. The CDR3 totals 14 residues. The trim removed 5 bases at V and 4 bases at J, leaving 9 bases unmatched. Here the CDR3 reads CASRAGTVAYEQYF. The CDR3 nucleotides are TGCGCCAGCAGAGCCGGGACAGTCGCTTACGAGCAGTACTTC.

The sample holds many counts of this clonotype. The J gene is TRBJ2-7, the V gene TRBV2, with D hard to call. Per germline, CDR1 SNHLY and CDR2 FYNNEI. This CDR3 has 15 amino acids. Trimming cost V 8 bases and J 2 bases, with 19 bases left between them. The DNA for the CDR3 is TGTGCCAGCTCCCTCCGTTCCGGGCGAGCCTACGAGCAGTACTTC. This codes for CASSLRSGRAYEQYF.

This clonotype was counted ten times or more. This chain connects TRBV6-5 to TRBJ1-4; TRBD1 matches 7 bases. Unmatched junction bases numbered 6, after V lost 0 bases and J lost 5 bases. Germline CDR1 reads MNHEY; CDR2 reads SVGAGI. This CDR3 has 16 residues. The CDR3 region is CASSYSSGGGNEKLFF. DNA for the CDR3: TGTGCCAGCAGTTACTCGAGTGGAGGGGGCAATGAAAAACTGTTTTTT.

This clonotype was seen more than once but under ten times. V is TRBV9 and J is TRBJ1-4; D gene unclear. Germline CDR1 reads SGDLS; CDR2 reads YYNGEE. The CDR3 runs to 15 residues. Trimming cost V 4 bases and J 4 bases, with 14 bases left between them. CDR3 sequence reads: CASSFEGRSNEKLFF. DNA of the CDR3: TGTGCCAGCAGCTTTGAGGGAAGGAGTAATGAAAAACTGTTTTTT.

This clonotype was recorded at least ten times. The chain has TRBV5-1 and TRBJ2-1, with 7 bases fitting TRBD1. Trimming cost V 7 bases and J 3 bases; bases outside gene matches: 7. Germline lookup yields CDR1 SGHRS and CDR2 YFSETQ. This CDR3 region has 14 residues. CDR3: CASGPGQSYNEQFF. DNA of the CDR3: TGCGCCAGCGGCCCGGGACAGAGCTACAATGAGCAGTTCTTC.

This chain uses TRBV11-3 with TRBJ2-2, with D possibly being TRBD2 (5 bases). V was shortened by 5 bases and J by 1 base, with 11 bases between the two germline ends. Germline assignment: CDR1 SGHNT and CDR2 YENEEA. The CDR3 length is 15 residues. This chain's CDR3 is CASSLPGRNTGELFF. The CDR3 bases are TGTGCCAGCAGCCTCCCGGGGAGGAACACCGGGGAGCTGTTTTTT.

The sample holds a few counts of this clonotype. In DNA form, the CDR3 reads TGTGCCAGCACCGCCCCGTCCGCGGGGGAGTACAATGAGCAGTTCTTC. Protein sequence: CASTAPSAGEYNEQFF. The chain recombines TRBV6-2 or TRBV6-3 with TRBJ2-1; 7 bases align to TRBD2. V was clipped by 7 bases and J by 4 bases; unmatched bases: 13. This CDR3 region has 16 residues. Germline CDR1 and CDR2: MNHEY and SVGEGT.

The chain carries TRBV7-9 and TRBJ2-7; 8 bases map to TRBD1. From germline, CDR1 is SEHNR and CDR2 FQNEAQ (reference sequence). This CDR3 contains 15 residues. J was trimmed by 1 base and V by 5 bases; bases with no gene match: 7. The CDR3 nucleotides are TGTGCCAGCAGCCCGTACGGGACAGGATCCTACGAGCAGTACTTC. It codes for CASSPYGTGSYEQYF.